There are a few counts of the clone carrying this TCR beta chain. These data are taken from a study of blood T cell repertoires in COVID-19. This CDR3 is built from 14 residues. Trimming took off 2 bases at V and 4 bases at J, with 10 bases between the two ends. Germline V lookup: CDR1 SGHNT, CDR2 YYREEE (reference sequence). Here immunoSEQ multiplex PCR was the method, and the copy in TCRdb shows in-frame clones only, minus some. The sample includes about 190,000 clones, 87% seen only once; the top ten take 20% to 25%. This receptor was taken from a man aged 55 to 70 with active or convalescent COVID-19. Sequenced material: peripheral blood. The V and J genes are TRBV5-4 and TRBJ1-5; D perhaps matches TRBD1 (6 bases). CDR3 nucleotide sequence: TGTGCCAGCAGCTTTGGGGGGGCGAATCAGCCCCAGCATTTT. As protein: CASSFGGANQPQHF.